This TCR beta chain is from a study of a mutant IDH1 vaccine in newly diagnosed glioma. Looking at the study overall: Receipt of radiotherapy, temozolomide, or both preceded the study, and most received both.

Profiling relied on immunoSEQ multiplex PCR, and the TCRdb table lists in-frame clones only, not all of them. The sample shows about 85,000 clones, roughly 91% of them seen only once. The time point: week 47, end of study. The content of each vaccine dose was 300 ug of mutant IDH1 20-mer peptide, and topical imiquimod accompanied it. Across weeks 1, 3, 5, 7, 11, 15, 19 and 23, patients received a vaccination each time, eight in all. General observations from the study: No link was apparently found between pseudoprogression and changes in top peripheral T cell clonotypes. The vaccine induced immune responses, and these occurred in around 94% of patients.

Comment on this clone: Antigen specificity is unknown.

The sample here was PBMCs, taken from a glioma patient whose treatment included an IDH1 peptide vaccine. The receptor was derived from a woman aged 45-65 years with glioma.

Here the CDR3 DNA reads TGTGCCAGTAGTAGAGACCTATCGGGTGGCGGGGAGCTGTTTTTT. Residues: CASSRDLSGGGELFF. This rearrangement joins TRBV19 to TRBJ2-2; D gene ambiguous. V was trimmed by 4 bases and J by 7 bases, leaving 16 bases between them. The CDR3 runs to 15 residues. Germline V gene lookup returns CDR1 LNHDA and CDR2 SQIVND (reference sequence).